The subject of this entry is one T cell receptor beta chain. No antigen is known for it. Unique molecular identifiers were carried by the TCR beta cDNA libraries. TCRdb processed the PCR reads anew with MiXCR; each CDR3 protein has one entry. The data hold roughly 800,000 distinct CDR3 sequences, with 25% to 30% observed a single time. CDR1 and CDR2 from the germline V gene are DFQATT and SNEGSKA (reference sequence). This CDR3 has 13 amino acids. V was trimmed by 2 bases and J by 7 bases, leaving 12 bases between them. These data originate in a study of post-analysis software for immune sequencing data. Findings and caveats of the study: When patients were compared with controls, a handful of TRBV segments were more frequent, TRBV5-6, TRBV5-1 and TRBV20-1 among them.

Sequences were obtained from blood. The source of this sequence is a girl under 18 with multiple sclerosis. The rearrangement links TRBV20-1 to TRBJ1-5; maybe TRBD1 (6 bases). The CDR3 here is CSARKGGLQPQHF. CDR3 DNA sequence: TGCAGTGCTAGAAAGGGGGGTTTACAGCCCCAGCATTTT.